The 10 T cell receptor beta chains below were found in one sample sequenced in a study of blood T cell repertoires in COVID-19. Assay: immunoSEQ multiplex PCR; the TCRdb copy retains only in-frame clones and omits some. The top ten hold approximately 15% of the sample, which has some 28,000 clones, over 75% seen once. The sample taken for sequencing was peripheral blood. The receptors originated from a man between 65 and 85 years old with active COVID-19.

J is TRBJ2-7 and V is TRBV11-3, with a weak D call TRBD1 (6 bases). Trimming took 5 bases from V and 6 from J, leaving 17 bases between them. The CDR3 consists of 14 residues. CDR1 is SGHNT and CDR2 is YENEEA in the germline V gene. The CDR3 here is CASSPAAGEGEQYF. In nucleotides, the CDR3 is TGTGCCAGCAGCCCGGCGGCAGGGGAAGGCGAGCAGTACTTC.

V and J are TRBV6-5 and TRBJ2-2; D unresolved. The ends were cut back, 1 base at V and 8 bases at J, with 5 bases in the middle. Germline loops: CDR1 MNHEY, CDR2 SVGAGI. The CDR3 has 12 residues. In DNA form, the CDR3 reads TGTGCCAGCAGTTACTGGCCTGGGGAGCTGTTTTTT. This gives the protein CASSYWPGELFF.

The rearrangement uses TRBV11-2 and TRBJ2-1, with 8 bases lining up with TRBD2. The CDR3 contains 16 residues. Germline CDR1 and CDR2: SGHAT and FQNNGV. J lost 1 base, V lost 6 bases, and 8 bases had no gene match. The CDR3: CASSRLSGESYNEQFF. CDR3 bases: TGTGCCAGCAGTCGTCTTAGCGGGGAGTCCTACAATGAGCAGTTCTTC.

The table lists this clone with a few counts. The chain joins TRBV6-1 to TRBJ2-6; 10 bases match TRBD1. The germline V gene has CDR1 MNHNS and CDR2 SASEGT. The CDR3 runs 18 residues. V was pared by 4 bases and J by 1 base, with 7 bases of the junction left unmatched. CDR3 loop: CASSGIGTGESGANVLTF. As DNA, the CDR3 is TGTGCCAGCAGTGGGATTGGGACAGGGGAATCTGGGGCCAACGTCCTGACTTTC.

This rearrangement joins TRBV27 to TRBJ2-3; TRBD2 agrees at 8 bases. CDR1 is MNHEY, CDR2 SMNVEV, per germline (reference sequence). This CDR3 region has 15 residues. The junction had 8 bases not matched to a gene; V was cut back by 7 bases and J by 2 bases. CDR3 nucleotides: TGTGCCAGCAAAACCGGGACTAGAGACACAGATACGCAGTATTTT. Translating it yields CASKTGTRDTDTQYF.

This clone was seen only once. This chain uses TRBV3-1 (or the pseudogene TRBV3-2) with TRBJ1-1, with unresolved D. Germline CDR1 and CDR2: LGHDT and YNNKEL (reference sequence). This CDR3 has 12 residues. Trimming took 1 base from V and 8 from J, leaving 8 bases between them. This chain's CDR3 is CASSQAGPEAFF. In nucleotides, the CDR3 is TGTGCCAGCAGCCAAGCGGGTCCCGAAGCTTTCTTT.

The rearrangement links TRBV6-1 to TRBJ1-5; D gene uncertain. Germline CDR1 and CDR2: MNHNS and SASEGT. This CDR3 is 15 amino acids long. Trimming removed 1 base from V and 1 base from J, with 8 bases in between. CDR3 protein: CASSEDWQSNQPQHF. CDR3 nucleotide sequence: TGTGCCAGCAGTGAAGATTGGCAGAGCAATCAGCCCCAGCATTTT.

The V gene is TRBV9, the J gene TRBJ2-6, with D possibly matching TRBD2 (6 bases). CDR3 length: 17 residues. Trimming cost V 6 bases and J 0 bases, with 16 bases left between them. Per germline, CDR1 SGDLS and CDR2 YYNGEE. CDR3 sequence: CASNRRAQFSGANVLTF. The CDR3 nucleotides are TGTGCCAGCAACCGGAGGGCACAGTTCTCTGGGGCCAACGTCCTGACTTTC.

V gene TRBV6-1 combines with J gene TRBJ1-6; D call uncertain. Trimming left V 3 bases short and J 13 bases short, with 7 bases between. The CDR3 runs to 11 residues. Germline CDR1 is MNHNS and CDR2 is SASEGT. This CDR3 reads CASSDRTPLHF. The CDR3 region has the DNA TGTGCCAGCAGTGACCGGACTCCCCTCCACTTT.

This chain connects TRBV6-2 or TRBV6-3 to TRBJ2-3, with TRBD2 matching 7 bases. V lost 6 bases, J lost 0 bases, and 6 bases stayed unmatched. The CDR3 contains 15 residues. Germline CDR1 and CDR2: MNHEY and SVGEGT. This CDR3 reads CASSTRGESTDTQYF. CDR3 coding DNA: TGTGCCAGCAGCACACGGGGGGAGAGCACAGATACGCAGTATTTT.